The 29 T cell receptor beta chains below were found in one sample sequenced in a study of T cells after yellow fever vaccination. MiXCR, applied by TCRdb to the 5' RACE reads, yields one record per CDR3 protein. The sample lists 80,000 to 100,000 distinct CDR3 sequences; approximately 8.4% were seen once. Source: CD8+ T cells not binding an NS4B(214-222) dextramer, sorted from PBMCs, taken about 2 weeks after the first yellow fever vaccination. The receptors come from a man younger than 35 who received the YFV17D yellow fever vaccine.

There are many counts of this clonotype. V and J are TRBV9 and TRBJ2-3; D unresolved. The CDR3 runs to 17 residues. Germline loops: CDR1 SGDLS, CDR2 YYNGEE. Trimming left V 1 base short and J 6 bases short, with 21 bases between. For the CDR3, the DNA is TGTGCCAGCAGCGTATCCGGCGGATTGACGTCTCGGGATACGCAGTATTTT. It encodes CASSVSGGLTSRDTQYF. The full variable domain, rest sourced from reference TRBV9 and TRBJ2-3, is DSGVTQTPKHLITATGQRVTLRCSPRSGDLSVYWYQQSLDQGLQFLIQYYNGEERAKGNILERFSAQQFPDLHSELNLSSLELGDSALYFCASSVSGGLTSRDTQYFGPGTRLTVL.

This rearrangement joins TRBV7-8 to TRBJ2-1; 13 bases map to TRBD2. Germline-derived CDR1 and CDR2 are SGHVS and FQNEAQ. The CDR3 totals 14 residues. V shed 3 bases and J 8 bases; nucleotides not matched to a gene: 1. The DNA for the CDR3 is TGTGCCAGCAGCTTCGGACTAGCGGGGGATGAGCAGTTCTTC. Residues: CASSFGLAGDEQFF.

This clonotype has ten or more counts. V usage is TRBV5-1 and J usage is TRBJ1-1; D gene unclear. V dropped 1 base and J dropped 3 bases, with 10 bases sitting between them. This CDR3 contains 14 residues. Per the germline V gene, CDR1 is SGHRS and CDR2 is YFSETQ. CDR3 coding DNA: TGCGCCAGCAGCTTGACGGGCCTTTACACTGAAGCTTTCTTT. This gives the protein CASSLTGLYTEAFF.

The chain couples TRBV15 to TRBJ2-2, with 13 bases aligning to TRBD2. Trimming cost V 4 bases and J 2 bases; bases outside gene matches: 7. Germline V gene data show CDR1 as LNHNV and CDR2 as YYDKDF (reference sequence). CDR3 length equals 18 residues. CDR3 DNA sequence: TGTGCCACCAGCACCACCGGGACTAGCGGGGTTAACACCGGGGAGCTGTTTTTT. It specifies CATSTTGTSGVNTGELFF.

This clonotype was detected only a few times. This chain connects TRBV7-6 to TRBJ2-3, with TRBD2 identical over 7 bases. Trimming at V came to 4 bases and at J to 2 bases, leaving 12 bases not matched to a gene. The CDR3 covers 17 residues. Germline V lookup: CDR1 SGHVS, CDR2 FNYEAQ. The CDR3 sequence: CASSSGRATQNTDTQYF. The CDR3, as DNA: TGTGCCAGCAGCTCTGGGAGGGCTACCCAGAACACAGATACGCAGTATTTT. The full variable domain, its missing parts supplied by reference TRBV7-6 and TRBJ2-3, is GAGVSQSPRYKVTKRGQDVALRCDPISGHVSLYWYRQALGQGPEFLTYFNYEAQQDKSGLPNDRFSAERPEGSISTLTIQRTEQRDSAMYRCASSSGRATQNTDTQYFGPGTRLTVL.

This clonotype was counted between two and nine times. The rearrangement joins TRBV2 to TRBJ2-7, with D tentatively TRBD2 (5 bases). Germline assignment: CDR1 SNHLY and CDR2 FYNNEI. Trimming removed 6 bases from V and 1 base from J, with 7 bases in between. The CDR3 loop spans 12 amino acids. The CDR3 loop reads CASSTRSYEQYF. CDR3 DNA: TGTGCCAGCAGCACTAGATCCTACGAGCAGTACTTC.

The J gene is TRBJ2-1, the V gene TRBV3-1; 10 bases are shared with TRBD2. J was trimmed by 7 bases and V by 1 base; bases with no gene match: 4. CDR3 length equals 15 residues. Germline-derived CDR1 and CDR2 are LGHDT and YNNKEL (reference sequence). CDR3 amino acids: CASSQGLAGENEQFF. DNA for the CDR3: TGTGCCAGCAGCCAAGGGCTAGCGGGGGAAAATGAGCAGTTCTTC.

This clonotype was counted only a few times. The chain combines TRBV24-1 with TRBJ2-3, with TRBD1 identical over 9 bases. V trimming: 2 bases; J trimming: 4 bases; junction bases outside the gene matches: 6. The CDR3 extends over 16 amino acids. Germline lookup yields CDR1 KGHDR and CDR2 SFDVKD. CDR3 DNA sequence: TGTGCCACCAGTGATTCGGGACAGGGACTCGCAGATACGCAGTATTTT. Residues: CATSDSGQGLADTQYF.

There are many counts of this clonotype. The V gene is TRBV5-1, the J gene TRBJ2-6; maybe TRBD1 (5 bases). The length of the CDR3 is 15 residues. V was trimmed by 2 bases and J by 2 bases, leaving 8 bases between them. CDR1 is SGHRS, CDR2 YFSETQ, per germline. CDR3 nucleotides: TGCGCCAGCAGCTTAAGCAGGGCTGGGGCCAACGTCCTGACTTTC. Translating gives CASSLSRAGANVLTF.

The V gene is TRBV4-1, the J gene TRBJ2-5; D unresolved. CDR1 and CDR2 from the germline V gene are MGHRA and YSYEKL. Trimming cost V 1 base and J 0 bases, with 9 bases left between them. The CDR3 extends over 15 amino acids. CDR3 coding DNA: TGCGCCAGCAGCCAAGTATGGCAGGACCAAGAGACCCAGTACTTC. This translates into CASSQVWQDQETQYF.

The rearrangement uses TRBV11-3 and TRBJ2-4; perhaps TRBD1 as D (6 bases). Per the germline V gene, CDR1 is SGHNT and CDR2 is YENEEA. Trimming took 5 bases from V and 9 from J, leaving 14 bases between them. This CDR3 is built from 13 residues. Here the CDR3 DNA reads TGTGCCAGCAGCCCGACAGGCTCGGGCATTCAGTACTTC. It codes for CASSPTGSGIQYF.

V is TRBV4-1 and J is TRBJ1-1, with D possibly matching TRBD1 (6 bases). The V end lost 3 bases, the J end lost 1 base, and 9 bases lay between the germline ends. This CDR3 contains 14 residues. Germline CDR1 and CDR2: MGHRA and YSYEKL. CDR3: CASSHRTANTEAFF. The CDR3 coding sequence is TGCGCCAGCAGCCATAGGACAGCGAACACTGAAGCTTTCTTT.

This clonotype showed up just a few times. The chain carries TRBV7-2 and TRBJ2-7; 7 bases map to TRBD2. The V and J ends lost 5 bases and 2 bases, in that order; junction bases with no gene match: 9. CDR3 size: 15 residues. From germline, CDR1 is SGHTA and CDR2 FQGNSA. CDR3 DNA: TGTGCCAGCAGCCTCGGGGGAGGGCGTCCCTACGAGCAGTACTTC. It codes for CASSLGGGRPYEQYF.

This clonotype was counted only a few times. This sequence joins TRBV4-1 and TRBJ1-1; D is perhaps TRBD1 (6 bases). Deletions cut 0 bases from V and 1 base from J, with 9 bases between. This CDR3 region has 15 residues. The germline gives CDR1 MGHRA, CDR2 YSYEKL. CDR3 sequence reads: CASSQDGRGNTEAFF. The CDR3 DNA is TGCGCCAGCAGCCAAGATGGCAGGGGGAACACTGAAGCTTTCTTT.

The V and J genes are TRBV4-1 and TRBJ2-7, with D possibly TRBD2 on 6 matching bases. Germline CDR1 is MGHRA and CDR2 is YSYEKL. This CDR3 region has 19 residues. V lost 4 bases to trimming and J lost 0 bases, with 25 bases between them. This chain's CDR3 is CASSPSPPWERASSYEQYF. The CDR3, as DNA: TGCGCCAGCAGCCCCAGCCCACCTTGGGAGCGGGCTAGCTCCTACGAGCAGTACTTC.

This clonotype was detected only a few times. The chain couples TRBV6-6 to TRBJ1-5; D gene ambiguous. V was cut by 6 bases and J by 6 bases, with 21 bases left in between. CDR1 and CDR2 from the germline V gene are MNHNY and SVGAGI (reference sequence). The CDR3 covers 16 residues. This CDR3 is CASRIPGPALIQPQHF. The CDR3 coding sequence is TGTGCCAGCAGGATACCGGGCCCAGCCCTGATTCAGCCCCAGCATTTT.

This clonotype was observed a handful of times. Here the CDR3 reads CASSGGTGNTEAFF. In DNA form, the CDR3 reads TGCGCCAGCAGCGGGGGGACAGGGAACACTGAAGCTTTCTTT. The chain is built from TRBV5-1 and TRBJ1-1, with 8 bases aligning to TRBD1. V lost 4 bases to trimming and J lost 1 base; unmatched junction nucleotides: 3. This CDR3 has 14 amino acids. CDR1 is SGHRS and CDR2 is YFSETQ in the germline V gene.

The chain recombines TRBV7-6 with TRBJ1-6, with D unclear. V was trimmed by 1 base and J by 4 bases, leaving 11 bases between them. This CDR3 has 16 residues. Germline-derived CDR1 and CDR2 are SGHVS and FNYEAQ. The CDR3 sequence: CASSLEQSGYNSPLHF. In nucleotides, the CDR3 is TGTGCCAGCAGCTTAGAACAGAGCGGTTATAATTCACCCCTCCACTTT.

This clonotype was seen a few times. The chain employs TRBV7-6 and TRBJ2-7; D gene unclear. This CDR3 is built from 14 residues. The V and J ends lost 5 bases and 2 bases respectively, with 13 bases between them. Germline loops: CDR1 SGHVS, CDR2 FNYEAQ. Here the CDR3 DNA reads TGTGCCAGCAGCCCAGACGGCGCCCCCTACGAGCAGTACTTC. Amino acids: CASSPDGAPYEQYF.

The chain employs TRBV6-5 and TRBJ1-1, with TRBD1 as a possible D gene (6 bases). The CDR3 is made up of 16 amino acids. Germline CDR1 and CDR2: MNHEY and SVGAGI. The germline V and J ends were trimmed by 4 bases and 6 bases, with 21 bases remaining between them. This CDR3 is CASSSGLQTGFPEAFF. Written as DNA, the CDR3 is TGTGCCAGCAGTTCTGGCCTTCAAACAGGGTTCCCTGAAGCTTTCTTT.

The chain employs TRBV29-1 and TRBJ1-2; the match to TRBD1 covers 9 bases. This CDR3 has 12 residues. Germline CDR1 SQVTM, CDR2 ANQGSEA. The junction had 3 bases not matched to a gene; V was cut back by 4 bases and J by 6 bases. In DNA, the CDR3 is TGCAGCGTTGGGACAGGGGTCGATGGCTACACCTTC. Residues: CSVGTGVDGYTF.

The chain recombines TRBV4-1 with TRBJ2-1; a weak D match, TRBD2 (5 bases). The germline V and J ends were trimmed by 1 base and 2 bases, with 12 bases remaining between them. Germline V gene data show CDR1 as MGHRA and CDR2 as YSYEKL. This CDR3 has 16 residues. For the CDR3, the DNA is TGCGCCAGCAGCCAAGGGAGGAACAGTCCCTACAATGAGCAGTTCTTC. Translation gives CASSQGRNSPYNEQFF.

This rearrangement joins TRBV7-8 to TRBJ1-5, with a tentative D call TRBD1 (6 bases). This CDR3 region has 16 residues. Germline-derived CDR1 and CDR2 are SGHVS and FQNEAQ. V lost 5 bases, J lost 2 bases, and 16 bases lay in between. The DNA of the CDR3 is TGTGCCAGCAGCCGAGGACAAGCAGGGGGCAATCAGCCCCAGCATTTT. It is translated as CASSRGQAGGNQPQHF.

The chain carries TRBV4-1 and TRBJ1-5; tentative D call: TRBD1 (5 bases). Germline V gives CDR1 MGHRA, CDR2 YSYEKL. Between the trimmed V and J ends, which lost 4 bases and 1 base, there was a span of 17 bases. The CDR3 is made up of 17 amino acids. This CDR3 reads CASSPNPIDRSNQPQHF. The CDR3 bases are TGCGCCAGCAGCCCTAATCCTATCGACAGAAGCAATCAGCCCCAGCATTTT.

The rearrangement uses TRBV19 and TRBJ1-1; no clear D. From germline, CDR1 is LNHDA and CDR2 SQIVND (reference sequence). The CDR3 has 14 amino acids. Trimming cost V 3 bases and J 4 bases, with 12 bases left between them. DNA for the CDR3: TGTGCCAGTAGTATCGGGCAATCCCCCACTGAAGCTTTCTTT. It codes for CASSIGQSPTEAFF.

This clonotype was counted ten times or more. This chain links TRBV12-3 or TRBV12-4 with TRBJ2-1, with 7 positions matching TRBD1. The CDR3 is 15 amino acids. V shed 5 bases and J 0 bases; nucleotides not matched to a gene: 4. CDR3 DNA sequence: TGTGCCAGCAGTGGGGACAGCCTCTCCTACAATGAGCAGTTCTTC. Amino acid sequence: CASSGDSLSYNEQFF.

This clonotype has a handful of counts. The chain employs TRBV12-3 or TRBV12-4 and TRBJ2-2; maybe TRBD1 (5 bases). The CDR3 extends over 15 amino acids. The V gene lost 3 bases and the J gene lost 3 bases, with 11 bases spanning the gap. CDR3 in amino acids: CASSFEGEYTGELFF. The DNA of the CDR3 is TGTGCCAGCAGTTTCGAAGGGGAATACACCGGGGAGCTGTTTTTT.

V is TRBV4-3 and J is TRBJ2-5; either TRBD1 or TRBD2 may fit D (5 bases each). Between the trimmed V and J ends, which lost 1 base and 5 bases, there was a span of 14 bases. The V gene's germline CDR1 is LGHNA and CDR2 YSLEER. The CDR3 has 15 amino acids. As DNA, the CDR3 is TGCGCCAGCAGCCAAGTAATTGGGGGTTGGGAGACCCAGTACTTC. It encodes CASSQVIGGWETQYF.

The chain carries TRBV25-1 and TRBJ1-1; D is possibly TRBD1 (6 bases). Germline CDR1 is MGHDK and CDR2 is SYGVNS. Trimming shortened V by 7 bases and J by 12 bases, and 21 bases separated the two germline ends. The CDR3 contains 13 residues. The CDR3: CASKGDGGIGTFF. The CDR3 bases are TGTGCCAGCAAGGGGGATGGGGGGATCGGGACTTTCTTT.